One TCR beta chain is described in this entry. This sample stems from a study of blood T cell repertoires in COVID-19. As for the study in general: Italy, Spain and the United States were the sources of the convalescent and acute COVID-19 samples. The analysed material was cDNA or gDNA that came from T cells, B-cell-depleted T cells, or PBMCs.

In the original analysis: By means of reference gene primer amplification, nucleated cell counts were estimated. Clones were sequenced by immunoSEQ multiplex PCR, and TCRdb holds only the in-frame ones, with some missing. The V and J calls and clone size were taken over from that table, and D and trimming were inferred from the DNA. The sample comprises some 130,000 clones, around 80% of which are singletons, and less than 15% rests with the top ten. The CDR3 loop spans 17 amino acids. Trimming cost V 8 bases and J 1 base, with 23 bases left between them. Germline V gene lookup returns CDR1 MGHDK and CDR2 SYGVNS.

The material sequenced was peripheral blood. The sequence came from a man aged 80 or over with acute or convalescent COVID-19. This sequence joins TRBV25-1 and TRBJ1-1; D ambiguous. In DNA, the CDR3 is TGTGCCAGCGGGCCTCCTGGGGAGGGTGGCGAGAACACTGAAGCTTTCTTT. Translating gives CASGPPGEGGENTEAFF. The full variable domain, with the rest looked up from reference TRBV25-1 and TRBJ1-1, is EADIYQTPRYLVIGTGKKITLECSQTMGHDKMYWYQQDPGMELHLIHYSYGVNSTEKGDLSSESTVSRIRTEHFPLTLESARPSHTSQYLCASGPPGEGGENTEAFFGQGTRLTVV.